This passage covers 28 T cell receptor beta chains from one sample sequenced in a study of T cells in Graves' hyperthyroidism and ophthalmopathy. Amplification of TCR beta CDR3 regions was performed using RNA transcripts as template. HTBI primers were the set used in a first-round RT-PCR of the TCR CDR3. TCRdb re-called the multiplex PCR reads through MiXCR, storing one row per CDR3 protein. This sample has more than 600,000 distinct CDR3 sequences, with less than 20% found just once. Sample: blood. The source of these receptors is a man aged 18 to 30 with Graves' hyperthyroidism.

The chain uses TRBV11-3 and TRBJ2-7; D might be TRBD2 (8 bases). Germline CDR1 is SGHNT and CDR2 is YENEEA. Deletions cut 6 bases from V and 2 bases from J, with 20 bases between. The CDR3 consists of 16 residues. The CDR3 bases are TGTGCCAGCAGGATCCCGGGGGGGGGACAGCCCTACGAGCAGTACTTC. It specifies CASRIPGGGQPYEQYF.

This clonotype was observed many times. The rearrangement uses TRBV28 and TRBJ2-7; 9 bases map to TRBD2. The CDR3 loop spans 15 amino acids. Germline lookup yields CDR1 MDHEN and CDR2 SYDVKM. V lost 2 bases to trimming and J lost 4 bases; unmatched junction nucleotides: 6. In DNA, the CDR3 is TGTGCCAGCAGTTTAGCGGGAGGGCCCGTTTACGAGCAGTACTTC. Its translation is CASSLAGGPVYEQYF.

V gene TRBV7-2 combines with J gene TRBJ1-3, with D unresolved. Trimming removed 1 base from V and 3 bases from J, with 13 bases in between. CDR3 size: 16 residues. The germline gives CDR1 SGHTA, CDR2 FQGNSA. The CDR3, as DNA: TGTGCCAGCAGCTTAGTGGGGTCTCGGGTTGGAAACACCATATATTTT. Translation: CASSLVGSRVGNTIYF.

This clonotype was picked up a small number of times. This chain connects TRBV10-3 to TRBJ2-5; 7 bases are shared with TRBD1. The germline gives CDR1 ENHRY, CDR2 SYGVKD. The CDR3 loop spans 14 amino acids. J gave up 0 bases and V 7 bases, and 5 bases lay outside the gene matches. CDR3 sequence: CAIKGDSNQETQYF. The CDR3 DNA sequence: TGTGCCATCAAAGGGGACAGCAACCAAGAGACCCAGTACTTC.

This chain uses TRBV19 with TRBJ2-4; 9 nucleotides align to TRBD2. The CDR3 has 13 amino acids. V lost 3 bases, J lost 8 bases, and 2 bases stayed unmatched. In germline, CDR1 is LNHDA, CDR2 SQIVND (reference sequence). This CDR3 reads CASSIRTSDIQYF. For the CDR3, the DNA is TGTGCCAGTAGTATTCGGACTAGCGACATTCAGTACTTC.

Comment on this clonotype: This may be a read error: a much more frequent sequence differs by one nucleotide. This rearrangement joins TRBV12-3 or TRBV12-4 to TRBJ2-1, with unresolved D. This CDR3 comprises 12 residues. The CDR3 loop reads CAGSLELDEQFF. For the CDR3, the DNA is TGTGCCGGCAGTTTAGAGTTGGATGAGCAGTTCTTC.

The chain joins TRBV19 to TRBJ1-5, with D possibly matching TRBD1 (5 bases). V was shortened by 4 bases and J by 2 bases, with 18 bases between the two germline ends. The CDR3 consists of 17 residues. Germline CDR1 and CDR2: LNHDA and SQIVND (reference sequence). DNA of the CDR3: TGTGCCAGTAGTAGAGAGACGCAGGGTTTCGGCAATCAGCCCCAGCATTTT. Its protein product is CASSRETQGFGNQPQHF.

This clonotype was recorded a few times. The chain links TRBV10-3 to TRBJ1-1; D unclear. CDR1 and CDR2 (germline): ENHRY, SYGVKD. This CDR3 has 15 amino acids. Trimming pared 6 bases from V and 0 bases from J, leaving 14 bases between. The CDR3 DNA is TGTGCCATCAGCGCGTCAGGACCGATGAACACTGAAGCTTTCTTT. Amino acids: CAISASGPMNTEAFF.

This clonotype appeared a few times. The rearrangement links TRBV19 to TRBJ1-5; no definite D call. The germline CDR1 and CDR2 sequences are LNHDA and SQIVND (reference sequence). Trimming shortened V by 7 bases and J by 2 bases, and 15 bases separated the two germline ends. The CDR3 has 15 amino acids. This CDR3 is CASKFKLQGNQPQHF. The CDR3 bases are TGTGCCAGTAAATTTAAACTGCAGGGCAATCAGCCCCAGCATTTT.

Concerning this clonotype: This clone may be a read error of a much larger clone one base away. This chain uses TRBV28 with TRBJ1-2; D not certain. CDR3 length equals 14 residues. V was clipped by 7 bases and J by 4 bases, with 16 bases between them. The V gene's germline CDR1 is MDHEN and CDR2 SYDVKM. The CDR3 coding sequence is TGTGCCAGCACCCCGACCCACCGGGGCTATGGCTACACCTTC. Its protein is CASTPTHRGYGYTF.

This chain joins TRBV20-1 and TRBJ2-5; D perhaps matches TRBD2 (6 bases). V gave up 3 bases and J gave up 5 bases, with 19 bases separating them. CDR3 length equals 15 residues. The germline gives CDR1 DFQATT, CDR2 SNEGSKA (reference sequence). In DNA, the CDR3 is TGCAGTGCTAGTGGCACGGCCGATGGGGGGGAGACCCAGTACTTC. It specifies CSASGTADGGETQYF.

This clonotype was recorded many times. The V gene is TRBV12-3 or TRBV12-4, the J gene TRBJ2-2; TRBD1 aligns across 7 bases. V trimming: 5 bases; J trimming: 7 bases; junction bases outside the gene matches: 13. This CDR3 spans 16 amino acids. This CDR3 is CASSPELGQRNGELFF. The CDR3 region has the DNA TGTGCCAGCAGTCCCGAGCTGGGACAGAGGAACGGGGAGCTGTTTTTT.

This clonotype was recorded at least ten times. The CDR3 DNA reads TGTGCCAGCAGTTCAGGACTCTCCGGGGAGCAGTTCTTC. This translates into CASSSGLSGEQFF. The chain links TRBV28 to TRBJ2-1; D may be TRBD2 (5 bases). Trimming took off 4 bases at V and 10 bases at J, with 14 bases between the two ends. Germline V gives CDR1 MDHEN, CDR2 SYDVKM. The CDR3 is 13 residues long. Combining the CDR3 with reference TRBV28 and TRBJ2-1 gives the whole variable domain DVKVTQSSRYLVKRTGEKVFLECVQDMDHENMFWYRQDPGLGLRLIYFSYDVKMKEKGDIPEGYSVSREKKERFSLILESASTNQTSMYLCASSSGLSGEQFFGPGTRLTVL.

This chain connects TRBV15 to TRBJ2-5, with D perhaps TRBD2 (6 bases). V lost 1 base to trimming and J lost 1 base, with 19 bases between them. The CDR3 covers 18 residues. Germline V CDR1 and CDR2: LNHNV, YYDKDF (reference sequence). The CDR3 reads CATSRGGFRRAGQETQYF. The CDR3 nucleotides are TGTGCCACCAGCAGAGGGGGGTTTCGACGAGCGGGCCAAGAGACCCAGTACTTC.

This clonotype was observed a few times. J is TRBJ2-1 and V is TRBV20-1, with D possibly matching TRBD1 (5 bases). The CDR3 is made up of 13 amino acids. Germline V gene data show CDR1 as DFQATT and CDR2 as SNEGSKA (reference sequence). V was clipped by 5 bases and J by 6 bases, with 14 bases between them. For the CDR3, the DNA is TGCAGTGCTTGGGATTCAGGGTTCAATGAGCAGTTCTTC. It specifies CSAWDSGFNEQFF.

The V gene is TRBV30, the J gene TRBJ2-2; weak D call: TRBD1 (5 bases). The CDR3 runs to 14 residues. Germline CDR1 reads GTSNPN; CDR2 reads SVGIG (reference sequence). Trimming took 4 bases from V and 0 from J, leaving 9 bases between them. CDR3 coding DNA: TGTGCCTGGACAAGGGGTACGAACACCGGGGAGCTGTTTTTT. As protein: CAWTRGTNTGELFF.

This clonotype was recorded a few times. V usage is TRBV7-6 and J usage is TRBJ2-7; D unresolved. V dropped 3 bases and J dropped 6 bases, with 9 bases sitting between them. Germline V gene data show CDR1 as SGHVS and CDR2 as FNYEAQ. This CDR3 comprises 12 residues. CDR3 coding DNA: TGTGCCAGCAGCTTCGCGCGCAGCGAGCAGTACTTC. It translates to CASSFARSEQYF.

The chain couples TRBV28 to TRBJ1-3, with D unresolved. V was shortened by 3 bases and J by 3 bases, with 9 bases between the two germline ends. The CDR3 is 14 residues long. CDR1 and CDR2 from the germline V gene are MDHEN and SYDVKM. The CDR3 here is CASSLSRIGNTIYF. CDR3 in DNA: TGTGCCAGCAGTTTGTCCAGGATTGGAAACACCATATATTTT.

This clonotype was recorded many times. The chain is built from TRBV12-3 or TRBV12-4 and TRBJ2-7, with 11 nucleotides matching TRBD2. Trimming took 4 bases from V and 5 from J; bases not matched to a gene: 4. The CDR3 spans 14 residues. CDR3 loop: CASSSSGRNDEQYF. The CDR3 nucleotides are TGTGCCAGCAGTTCTAGCGGGAGGAACGACGAGCAGTACTTC.

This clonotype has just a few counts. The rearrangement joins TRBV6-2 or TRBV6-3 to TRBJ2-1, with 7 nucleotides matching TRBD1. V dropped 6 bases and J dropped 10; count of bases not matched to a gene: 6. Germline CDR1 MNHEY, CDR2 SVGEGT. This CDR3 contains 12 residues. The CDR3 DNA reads TGTGCCAGCAGACCCGGGACAGCAGAGCAGTTCTTC. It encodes CASRPGTAEQFF.

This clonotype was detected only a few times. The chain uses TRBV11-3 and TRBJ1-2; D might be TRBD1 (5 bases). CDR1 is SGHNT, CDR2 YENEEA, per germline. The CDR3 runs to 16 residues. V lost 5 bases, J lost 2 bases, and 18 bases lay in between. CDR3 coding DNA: TGTGCCAGCAGCCCTCAGGGTCCGACGGAGAACTATGGCTACACCTTC. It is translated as CASSPQGPTENYGYTF.

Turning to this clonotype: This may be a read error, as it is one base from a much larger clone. Written as DNA, the CDR3 is TGTGCCAGCAGCTCACAGGGGACGAGCACTGAAGCTTTCTTT. This translates into CASSSQGTSTEAFF. V gene TRBV7-9 combines with J gene TRBJ1-1; 7 bases fit TRBD1. In germline, CDR1 is SEHNR, CDR2 FQNEAQ (reference sequence). Germline trimming cut 4 bases from V and 4 bases from J; bases unmatched to any gene: 6. This CDR3 spans 14 amino acids. Together with reference TRBV7-9 and TRBJ1-1, the CDR3 gives the full variable domain: DTGVSQNPRHKITKRGQNVTFRCDPISEHNRLYWYRQTLGQGPEFLTYFQNEAQLEKSRLLSDRFSAERPKGSFSTLEIQRTEQGDSAMYLCASSSQGTSTEAFFGQGTRLTVV.

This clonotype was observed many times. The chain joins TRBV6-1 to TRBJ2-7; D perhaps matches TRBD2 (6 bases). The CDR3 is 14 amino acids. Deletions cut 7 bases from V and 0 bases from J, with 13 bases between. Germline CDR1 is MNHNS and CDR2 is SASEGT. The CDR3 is CASTQAGSSYEQYF. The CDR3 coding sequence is TGTGCCAGCACCCAGGCGGGGAGCTCCTACGAGCAGTACTTC.

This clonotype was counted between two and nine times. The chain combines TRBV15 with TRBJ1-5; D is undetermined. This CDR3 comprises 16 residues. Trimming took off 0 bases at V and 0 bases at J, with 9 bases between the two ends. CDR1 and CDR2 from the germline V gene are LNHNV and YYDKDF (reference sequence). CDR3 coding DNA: TGTGCCACCAGCAGAGAGGGAGCAGATAGCAATCAGCCCCAGCATTTT. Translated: CATSREGADSNQPQHF.

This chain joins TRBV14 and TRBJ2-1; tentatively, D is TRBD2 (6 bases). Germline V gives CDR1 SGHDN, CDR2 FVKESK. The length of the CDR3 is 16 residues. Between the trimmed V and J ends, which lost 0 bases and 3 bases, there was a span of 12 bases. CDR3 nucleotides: TGTGCCAGCAGCCAAGATTTCGGGGAGGTCTACAATGAGCAGTTCTTC. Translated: CASSQDFGEVYNEQFF.

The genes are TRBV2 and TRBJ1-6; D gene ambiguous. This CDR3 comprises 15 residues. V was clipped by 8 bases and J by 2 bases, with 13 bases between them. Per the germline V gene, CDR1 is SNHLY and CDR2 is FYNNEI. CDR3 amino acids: CASRGEVAYNSPLHF. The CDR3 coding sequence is TGTGCCAGCCGCGGGGAGGTCGCCTATAATTCACCCCTCCACTTT.

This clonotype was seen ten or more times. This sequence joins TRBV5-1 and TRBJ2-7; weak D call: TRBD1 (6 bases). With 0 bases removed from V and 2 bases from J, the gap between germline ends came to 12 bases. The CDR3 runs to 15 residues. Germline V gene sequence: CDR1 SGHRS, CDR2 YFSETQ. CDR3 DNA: TGCGCCAGCAGCTTGGCCGACCAGGGGACCTACGAGCAGTACTTC. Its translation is CASSLADQGTYEQYF.

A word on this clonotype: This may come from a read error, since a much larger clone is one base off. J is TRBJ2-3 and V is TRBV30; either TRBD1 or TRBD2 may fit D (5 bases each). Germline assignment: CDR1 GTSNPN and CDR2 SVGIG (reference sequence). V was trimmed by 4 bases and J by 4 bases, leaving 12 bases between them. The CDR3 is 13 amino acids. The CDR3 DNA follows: TGTGCCTGGAATGTTGGGGGTGCAGATACGCAGTATTTT. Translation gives CAWNVGGADTQYF.